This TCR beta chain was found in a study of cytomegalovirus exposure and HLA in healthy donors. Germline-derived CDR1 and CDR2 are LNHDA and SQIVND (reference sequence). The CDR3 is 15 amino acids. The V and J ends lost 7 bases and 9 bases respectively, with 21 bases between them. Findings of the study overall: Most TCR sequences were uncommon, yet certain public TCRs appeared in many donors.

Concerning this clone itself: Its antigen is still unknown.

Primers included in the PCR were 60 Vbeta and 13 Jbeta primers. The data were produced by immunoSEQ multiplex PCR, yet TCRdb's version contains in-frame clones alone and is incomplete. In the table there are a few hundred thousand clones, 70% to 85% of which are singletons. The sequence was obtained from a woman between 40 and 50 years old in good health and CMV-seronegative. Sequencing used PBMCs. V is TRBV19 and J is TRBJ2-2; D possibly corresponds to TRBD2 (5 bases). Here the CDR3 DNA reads TGTGCCAGTACCGAGGGAAGAGGAAGTCTCAGGGAGCTGTTTTTT. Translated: CASTEGRGSLRELFF.